This T cell receptor beta chain was identified in a study of blood T cell repertoires in COVID-19. Study details: There were acute and convalescent COVID-19 samples, and they came from the United States, Italy and Spain. T cells, B-cell-depleted T cells, or PBMCs supplied cDNA or gDNA.

The V gene's germline CDR1 is LGHDT and CDR2 YNNKEL (reference sequence). Deletions cut 4 bases from V and 0 bases from J, with 16 bases between. The CDR3 has 18 amino acids. TCRdb's copy holds only in-frame clones and misses some; the assay was immunoSEQ multiplex PCR. The data contain roughly 30,000 clones, more than 70% of them singletons. Material: peripheral blood. The sequence derives from a man at least 80 years old with active COVID-19. The chain links TRBV3-1 (or the pseudogene TRBV3-2) to TRBJ2-6; D might be TRBD1 (7 bases). As DNA, the CDR3 is TGTGCCAGCAGCCGGGGGGCGACAGGGACCTCTGGGGCCAACGTCCTGACTTTC. It codes for CASSRGATGTSGANVLTF.